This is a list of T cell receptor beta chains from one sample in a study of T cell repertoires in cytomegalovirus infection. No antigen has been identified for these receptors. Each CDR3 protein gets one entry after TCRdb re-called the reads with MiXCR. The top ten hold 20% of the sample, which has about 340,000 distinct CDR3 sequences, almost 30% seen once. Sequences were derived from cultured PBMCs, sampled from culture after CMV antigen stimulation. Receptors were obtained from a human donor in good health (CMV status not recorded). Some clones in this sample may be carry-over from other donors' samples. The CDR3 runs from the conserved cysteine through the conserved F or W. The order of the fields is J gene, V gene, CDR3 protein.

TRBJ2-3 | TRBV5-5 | CASSFRDRNTDTQYF
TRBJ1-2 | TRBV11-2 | CASSLPRGGGRGAYGYTF
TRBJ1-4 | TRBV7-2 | CASSRQAFGEKLFF
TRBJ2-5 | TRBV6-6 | CASSSAPPGETQYF
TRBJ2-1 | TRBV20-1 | CSAPGLRSYNEQFF
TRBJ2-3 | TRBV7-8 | CASSFMGTDTQYF
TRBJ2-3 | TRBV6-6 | CASSRQDTQYF
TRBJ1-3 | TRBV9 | CASSGWFGRSSGNTIYF
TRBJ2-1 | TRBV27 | CASSLSLPTSGARNEQFF
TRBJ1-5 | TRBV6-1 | CASNRDTNQPQHF
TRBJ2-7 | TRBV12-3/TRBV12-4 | CASSVIGGEDEQYF
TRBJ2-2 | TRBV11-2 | CASSRSSSGGARELFF
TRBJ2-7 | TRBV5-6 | CASSLGDTYEQYF
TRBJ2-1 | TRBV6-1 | CASSRDRNEQFF
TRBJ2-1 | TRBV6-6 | CASSYEGMLRRQFF
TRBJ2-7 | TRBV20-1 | CSAGPPGPADEQYF
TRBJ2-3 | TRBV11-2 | CASSLFSTSGPDTQYF
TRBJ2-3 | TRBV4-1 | CASSQVAYTDTQYF
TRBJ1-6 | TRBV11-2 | CASSLSGTDNSPLHF
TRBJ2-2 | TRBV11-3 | CASSFTGTSGNTGELFF
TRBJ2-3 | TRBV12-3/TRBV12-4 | CASKEGLLDTQYF
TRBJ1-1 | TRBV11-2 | CASSPAGRMNTEAFF
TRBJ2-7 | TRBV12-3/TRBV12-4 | CASRGYGYEQYF
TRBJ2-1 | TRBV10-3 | CAIEGSHNEQFF
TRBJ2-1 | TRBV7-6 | CASSLERYEQFF
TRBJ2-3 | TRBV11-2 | CASSLSQMDTQYF
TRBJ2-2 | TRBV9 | CASSLRTGDDTGELFF
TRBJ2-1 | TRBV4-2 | CASSQDPAGEDNEQFF
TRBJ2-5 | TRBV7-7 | CASSLAGTSGETQYF
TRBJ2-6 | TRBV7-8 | CASSLRSFLSGANVLTF
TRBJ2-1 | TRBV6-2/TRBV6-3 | CASSPGSGNEQFF
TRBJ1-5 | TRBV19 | CATQDRAERTQHF
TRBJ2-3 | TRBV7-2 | CASSLESGLRTDTQYF
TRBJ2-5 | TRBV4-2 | CASSQDSTVRETQYF
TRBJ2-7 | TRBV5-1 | CASSLEGTDLWEQYF
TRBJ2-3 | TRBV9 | CASSPRLGSTDTQYF
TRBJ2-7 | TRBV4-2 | CASSQDLSGSEQYF
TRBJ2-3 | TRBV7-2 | CASSPPGGGFTDTQYF
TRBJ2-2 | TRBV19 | CASKEAESNTGELFF
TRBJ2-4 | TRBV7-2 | CASSLDLLDIQYF
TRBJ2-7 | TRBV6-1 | CASSRDGLAYEQYF
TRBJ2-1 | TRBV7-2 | CASSTGDEQFF
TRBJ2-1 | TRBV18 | CASQRVPPYNEQFF
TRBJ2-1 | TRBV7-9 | CASSSSDRGDEQFF
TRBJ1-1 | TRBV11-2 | CASTPWGDIGAEAFF